These 23 T cell receptor beta chains were all obtained from the same sample, sequenced in a study of blood T cells in healthy people across ages. A sample-barcoded 5' primer and a J-beta primer mix were used in a second PCR of about 6 to 12 cycles. TCRdb called the 5' RACE reads again in MiXCR, with one record for every CDR3 protein. This table holds some 750,000 distinct CDR3 sequences, 20% to 25% found once. The sequenced sample was blood. Every receptor here comes from a man aged 70-80 years in good health.

The V call is TRBV9, the J call TRBJ2-5; D gene uncertain. This CDR3 has 14 amino acids. The V gene lost 4 bases and the J gene lost 2 bases, with 12 bases spanning the gap. Germline V gene sequence: CDR1 SGDLS, CDR2 YYNGEE. The chain's CDR3 is CASSIQGKQETQYF. DNA of the CDR3: TGTGCCAGCAGCATTCAAGGGAAGCAAGAGACCCAGTACTTC. The whole variable domain, remainder taken from reference TRBV9 and TRBJ2-5, is DSGVTQTPKHLITATGQRVTLRCSPRSGDLSVYWYQQSLDQGLQFLIQYYNGEERAKGNILERFSAQQFPDLHSELNLSSLELGDSALYFCASSIQGKQETQYFGPGTRLLVL.

This clonotype was recorded at least ten times. V gene TRBV7-9 combines with J gene TRBJ2-7; D is uncertain. Germline V lookup: CDR1 SEHNR, CDR2 FQNEAQ (reference sequence). The CDR3 totals 12 residues. V lost 5 bases, J lost 0 bases, and 5 bases lay in between. The CDR3 DNA reads as TGTGCCAGCAGCCCCACCTCCTACGAGCAGTACTTC. It specifies CASSPTSYEQYF. Together with reference TRBV7-9 and TRBJ2-7, the CDR3 gives the full variable domain: DTGVSQNPRHKITKRGQNVTFRCDPISEHNRLYWYRQTLGQGPEFLTYFQNEAQLEKSRLLSDRFSAERPKGSFSTLEIQRTEQGDSAMYLCASSPTSYEQYFGPGTRLTVT.

This clonotype has only a few counts. The chain uses TRBV7-9 and TRBJ2-2; D ambiguous. The V gene lost 6 bases and the J gene lost 5 bases, with 16 bases spanning the gap. Germline CDR1 and CDR2: SEHNR and FQNEAQ (reference sequence). There are 15 residues in the CDR3. The CDR3 coding sequence is TGTGCCAGCAGTTCTCCGGCGACATCGACCGGGGAGCTGTTTTTT. Protein product: CASSSPATSTGELFF.

This clonotype has just one count. The gene calls are TRBV12-3 or TRBV12-4 and TRBJ2-3, with TRBD2 identical over 11 bases. There are 16 residues in the CDR3. The trim removed 4 bases at V and 11 bases at J, leaving 14 bases unmatched. DNA of the CDR3: TGTGCCAGCAGTTCCAGACTAGCGGGGAGAGCCGATGTGCAGTATTTT. The encoded protein is CASSSRLAGRADVQYF.

In this sample, this clonotype turned up a few times. This chain connects TRBV28 to TRBJ2-5; either TRBD1 or TRBD2 may supply D (7 bases each). This CDR3 region has 16 residues. Germline assignment: CDR1 MDHEN and CDR2 SYDVKM. V dropped 5 bases and J dropped 4 bases, with 20 bases sitting between them. The CDR3, as DNA: TGTGCCAGCAGTCAGGGGGAAGAGCGGGGAAGAGAGACCCAGTACTTC. Protein product: CASSQGEERGRETQYF.

This chain joins TRBV28 and TRBJ1-2; D remains unclear. From germline, CDR1 is MDHEN and CDR2 SYDVKM. V was trimmed by 6 bases and J by 0 bases, leaving 11 bases between them. This CDR3 is 14 amino acids long. CDR3 region: CASRTPQANYGYTF. The CDR3 DNA is TGTGCCAGCAGGACCCCCCAAGCTAACTATGGCTACACCTTC.

The chain carries TRBV10-1 and TRBJ2-1, with D maybe TRBD2 (6 bases). Germline-derived CDR1 and CDR2 are WNHNN and SYGVQD (reference sequence). V lost 3 bases and J 2 bases, leaving 14 bases between the germline ends. The CDR3 extends over 16 amino acids. In nucleotides, the CDR3 is TGCGCCAGCAGTGATCTTGGCGGGGCCACCTACAATGAGCAGTTCTTC. Its translation: CASSDLGGATYNEQFF.

The CDR3 here is CATSDLRFYGYTF. CDR3 nucleotide sequence: TGTGCCACCAGTGATTTGCGGTTCTATGGCTACACCTTC. V gene TRBV24-1 combines with J gene TRBJ1-2; D is unclear. The CDR3 contains 13 residues. From germline, CDR1 is KGHDR and CDR2 SFDVKD. V was clipped by 0 bases and J by 4 bases, with 5 bases between them.

The rearrangement joins TRBV5-1 to TRBJ2-5, with TRBD1 identical over 7 bases. The J call is uncertain, as TRBJ2-7 better fits the DNA end. This CDR3 has 16 amino acids. Germline V gene data show CDR1 as SGHRS and CDR2 as YFSETQ. DNA of the CDR3: TGCGCCAGCAGCTTGGAGGCCAGGGGGTCCTTTTACGAGCAGTACTTC. Amino acid sequence: CASSLEARGSFYEQYF.

This clonotype was found many times. V gene TRBV5-1 combines with J gene TRBJ2-5, with 8 nucleotides matching TRBD1. CDR1 SGHRS and CDR2 YFSETQ come from the germline V gene. J gave up 4 bases and V 4 bases, and 3 bases lay outside the gene matches. The CDR3 covers 13 residues. CDR3: CASSIGQGETQYF. As DNA, the CDR3 is TGCGCCAGCAGCATAGGACAGGGAGAGACCCAGTACTTC.

The chain is built from TRBV20-1 and TRBJ2-2; D is uncertain. The CDR3 extends over 15 amino acids. From germline, CDR1 is DFQATT and CDR2 SNEGSKA (reference sequence). Trimming removed 3 bases at V and 1 base at J, with 12 bases between. CDR3 DNA: TGCAGTGCTAGTATGGCGAGAAAGAACACCGGGGAGCTGTTTTTT. Its protein is CSASMARKNTGELFF.

This clonotype was observed a few times. This chain links TRBV6-2 or TRBV6-3 with TRBJ2-5; 12 bases fit TRBD2. The end of the DNA aligns better with TRBJ2-1, so the J call may be wrong. The germline CDR1 and CDR2 sequences are MNHEY and SVGEGT. The CDR3 runs 15 residues. The CDR3 sequence is CASSRLAGAHNEQFF. DNA of the CDR3: TGTGCCAGCAGTCGACTAGCGGGAGCCCACAATGAGCAGTTCTTC.

This chain uses TRBV10-3 with TRBJ1-2; no firm D call. Trimming cost V 4 bases and J 7 bases, with 10 bases left between them. The CDR3 is 12 amino acids. Germline loops: CDR1 ENHRY, CDR2 SYGVKD. The CDR3 is CAISVGSPGYTF. CDR3 in DNA: TGTGCCATCAGTGTGGGCAGTCCTGGCTACACCTTC.

This sequence joins TRBV14 and TRBJ1-5; D remains ambiguous. The CDR3 contains 13 residues. Germline V gene data show CDR1 as SGHDN and CDR2 as FVKESK. Trimming shortened V by 3 bases and J by 4 bases, and 7 bases separated the two germline ends. The CDR3 sequence is CASSQKANQPQHF. The CDR3 DNA reads as TGTGCCAGCAGCCAGAAGGCAAATCAGCCCCAGCATTTT.

This clonotype was recorded a few times. The chain employs TRBV29-1 and TRBJ1-2; D is uncertain. This CDR3 spans 12 amino acids. V lost 4 bases, J lost 3 bases, and 9 bases lay in between. Germline lookup yields CDR1 SQVTM and CDR2 ANQGSEA. The chain's CDR3 is CSVVAADYGYTF. DNA of the CDR3: TGCAGCGTTGTTGCGGCGGACTATGGCTACACCTTC.

This clonotype was seen only a few times. The chain joins TRBV6-5 to TRBJ2-5; D gene uncertain. This CDR3 region has 12 residues. Trimming stripped 5 bases from V and 4 bases from J, with 8 bases between. CDR1 and CDR2 (germline): MNHEY, SVGAGI. The CDR3 reads CASSKGSETQYF. For the CDR3, the DNA is TGTGCCAGCAGTAAGGGATCAGAGACCCAGTACTTC.

There are a few counts of this clonotype. This sequence joins TRBV19 and TRBJ2-6; no clear D. The ends were cut back, 1 base at V and 3 bases at J, with 13 bases in the middle. This CDR3 comprises 17 residues. Germline V gene sequence: CDR1 LNHDA, CDR2 SQIVND (reference sequence). CDR3 DNA: TGTGCCAGTAGTATAGGAACCGATTTTTTTGGGGCCAACGTCCTGACTTTC. Encoded protein: CASSIGTDFFGANVLTF.

The CDR3 is CASSTTMTGGYTF. CDR3 DNA: TGTGCCAGCAGCACGACTATGACCGGTGGCTACACCTTC. The gene calls are TRBV27 and TRBJ1-2; the D is unclear. This CDR3 has 13 residues. The V and J ends lost 6 bases and 7 bases respectively, with 15 bases between them. Per germline, CDR1 MNHEY and CDR2 SMNVEV (reference sequence).

This rearrangement joins TRBV7-2 to TRBJ2-3; D not certain. Germline CDR1 SGHTA, CDR2 FQGNSA. The CDR3 covers 14 residues. V lost 4 bases to trimming and J lost 1 base, with 9 bases between them. CDR3 loop: CASSSQLRTDTQYF. CDR3 bases: TGTGCCAGCAGCTCCCAACTTCGCACAGATACGCAGTATTTT. Looking up the rest from reference TRBV7-2 and TRBJ2-3 gives the full variable domain: GAGVSQSPSNKVTEKGKDVELRCDPISGHTALYWYRQSLGQGLEFLIYFQGNSAPDKSGLPSDRFSAERTGGSVSTLTIQRTQQEDSAVYLCASSSQLRTDTQYFGPGTRLTVL.

The sample holds a few counts of this clonotype. The genes are TRBV5-1 and TRBJ2-6; unclear D gene. The length of the CDR3 is 15 residues. Germline V gives CDR1 SGHRS, CDR2 YFSETQ. Deletions cut 4 bases from V and 0 bases from J, with 8 bases between. CDR3 region: CASSVTDSGANVLTF. The DNA for the CDR3 is TGCGCCAGCAGCGTCACTGACTCTGGGGCCAACGTCCTGACTTTC.

This rearrangement joins TRBV7-8 to TRBJ2-1; D is ambiguous. Gene TRBJ2-5 matches the end of the DNA better, so the J call may be wrong. Germline-derived CDR1 and CDR2 are SGHVS and FQNEAQ. This CDR3 is built from 14 residues. CDR3 nucleotides: TGTGCCAGCAGCTTCCCCGGGCCAATGAAGACCCAGTACTTC. Its protein is CASSFPGPMKTQYF.

The rearrangement links TRBV12-3 or TRBV12-4 to TRBJ2-6, with D possibly TRBD2 on 5 matching bases. Trimming took off 3 bases at V and 2 bases at J, with 8 bases between the two ends. The CDR3 is 15 amino acids. The CDR3, as DNA: TGTGCCAGCAGTTTGCCCGGGGCTGGGGCCAACGTCCTGACTTTC. This gives the protein CASSLPGAGANVLTF.

This rearrangement joins TRBV12-3 or TRBV12-4 to TRBJ1-1; 8 bases agree with TRBD1. Trimming at V came to 6 bases and at J to 7 bases, leaving 7 bases not matched to a gene. CDR3 length: 13 amino acids. This CDR3 reads CASSEQGEIEAFF. As DNA, the CDR3 is TGTGCCAGCAGCGAACAGGGGGAGATTGAAGCTTTCTTT.